This T cell receptor (beta chain) comes out of a study of shared clonotypes between healthy human individuals (dated by TCRdb to the early 2020s). About the investigation overall: The cohort comprised two women and a few men aged 18 to 49 years. Per donor, three plates each were used for CD4 naive and CD4 memory, two for CD8 naive, and one for CD8 memory. Leukapheresis yielded between about 0.9 and 9 billion PBMCs per donor. To estimate repertoire size and how much clonotype sharing occurs between individuals, the study deeply sequenced the blood TCR repertoires of roughly 5 healthy adults. Different laboratories and diverse techniques were used to prepare libraries and sequence TCR repertoires, to increase sequencing depth and limit assay-specific biases. General study outcomes and caveats: Larger estimated clonotype richness was generally found for naive subsets than for memory subsets. Rarefaction of sorted-subset datasets indicated incomplete sequencing despite the large sequencing depth. Based on pairwise subsampling, the degree of clonotype sharing among donors was expected to be affected by sequencing depth. Compared with non-shared clonotypes, clonotypes shared by all four sorted-subset donors had higher generation probabilities. The genetic and exposure-history diversity represented was limited by the small number of donors. Sampling was restricted to blood, and TCR repertoires in tissues likely differ from the TCR repertoires found in blood. Sharing across several donors was observed for around 5% of naive CD4, 3% to 3.5% of naive CD8, 2% to 2.5% of memory CD4, and roughly 0.4% of memory CD8 clonotypes.

Using the deep immunoSEQ assay, TCR CDR3 regions were amplified from genomic DNA by multiplex PCR. Genomic DNA extracted from each cell subset was distributed evenly over all wells of several immunoSEQ 96-well plates, and each plate served as one replicate. Each replicate PCR for sorted subsets received around 210 ng genomic DNA, equal to roughly 29,000 T cell genomes. Purified libraries were measured with a Qubit 3.0 fluorometer, size-checked on a Bioanalyzer 2100, and measured again with the KAPA Library Quantification kit. A separate single-read 150-cycle Illumina NextSeq 550 flow cell was used to sequence each immunoSEQ 96-well plate. From the authors' description of their analysis: The immunoSEQ output contained only junctional sequences without quality scores, so filtering could not match that applied to full-length reads. Sequences were annotated with PyIR, a Python wrapper for IgBLAST v1.9, using IMGT germline references to assign V/J genes and CDR3. Reads were filtered out if the reads had weak V/J assignments (E-value above 1e-6), no CDR3, stop codons, out-of-frame junctions, or ambiguous translated residues. V3J clonotypes were defined as sequences sharing the same inferred V gene, J gene, and CDR3 amino acid sequence. Percentage overlap between repertoires was computed as shared unique clonotypes divided by the size of the smaller repertoire. RTK rarefaction, the Chao1 estimator, and Recon v2.1 estimates of unobserved clonotypes were used to assess repertoire richness. OLGA was used to compute generation probabilities for all TCRbeta clonotypes that the gDNA method yielded from four donors. Drawn from immuneACCESS, this table holds only the in-frame rearrangements with V and J called that TCRdb kept. Clones are partly lost; checked studies trace under half to an unresolved V gene and leave the rest unexplained. That table supplies the V and J calls and clone size; D and trimming were determined from the DNA. Recorded for this sample are around 2.1 million clones; 90% to 96% of them occurred a single time. Around 0.13% of the sample is in the top ten clones.

CDR1 SGHTA and CDR2 FQGTGA were looked up in the germline V gene. CDR3 length: 12 amino acids, cysteine to phenylalanine. This entry keeps only the CDR3 DNA: 36 bases, framed from base 1. V and J lose 5 bases and 6 bases, and a span of 10 bases separates them. The donors were healthy, HIV-negative adults who had no recently reported acute infections or vaccinations. Only Caucasian adults living in Nashville, Tennessee, USA were represented among the donors. Magnetic negative selection was used to enrich CD4+ T cells, after which naive cells were positively selected on CD45RA and the negative fraction became the memory subset. Blood was obtained by leukapheresis, after which PBMCs were separated by Ficoll-Histopaque density gradient centrifugation and cryopreserved in liquid nitrogen vapor phase. Analytical flow cytometry was used to check the purity and quantity of each magnetically sorted T cell population. From each sorted fraction, genomic DNA was isolated and quantified by UV absorbance on a Nanodrop 2000c.

This clone appeared a single time. The clone's antigen remains unknown. It has no much larger one-base neighbor in the sample; base qualities were not kept. This receptor chain uses TRBV7-3 and TRBJ1-2; TRBD1 is a possible D gene, resting on 5 matching bases. This clonotype was sampled from a man between 18 and 29 years old in good health. Sequencing used naive CD4+ T cells sorted from blood. Taken with the paper, the label for cell subset or site translates to: CD45RA+ positively selected. The sequenced DNA: TGTGCCAGCAGCGCGATCAGGGATGGCTACACCTTC. Its protein reads: CASSAIRDGYTF.